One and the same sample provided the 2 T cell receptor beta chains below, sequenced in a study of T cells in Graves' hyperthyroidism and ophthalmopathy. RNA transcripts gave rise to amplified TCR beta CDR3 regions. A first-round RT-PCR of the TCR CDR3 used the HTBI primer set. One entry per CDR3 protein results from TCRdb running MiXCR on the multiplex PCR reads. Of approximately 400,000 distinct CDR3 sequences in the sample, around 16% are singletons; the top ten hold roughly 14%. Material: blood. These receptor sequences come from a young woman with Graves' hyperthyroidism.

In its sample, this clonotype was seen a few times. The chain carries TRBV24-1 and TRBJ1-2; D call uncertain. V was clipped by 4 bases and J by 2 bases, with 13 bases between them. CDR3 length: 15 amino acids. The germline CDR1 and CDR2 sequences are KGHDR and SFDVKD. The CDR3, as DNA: TGTGCCACCAGTGAAGGAGGGATGGGGAACTATGGCTACACCTTC. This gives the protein CATSEGGMGNYGYTF.

CDR3 sequence: CASSRTGLTDTQYF. The CDR3 region has the DNA TGCGCCAGCAGCCGGACAGGCCTCACAGATACGCAGTATTTT. V gene TRBV4-1 combines with J gene TRBJ2-3, with 7 bases that match TRBD1. Germline V gives CDR1 MGHRA, CDR2 YSYEKL. The trim removed 4 bases at V and 2 bases at J, leaving 3 bases unmatched. The CDR3 consists of 14 residues.